The 28 T cell receptor beta chains presented below share a single source sample, sequenced in a study of shared clonotypes between healthy human individuals. Sequencing was performed with immunoSEQ multiplex PCR; in TCRdb, only in-frame clones are kept and a portion is missing. The data show over 2 million clones, less than 95% seen once. The sequenced material came from naive CD4+ T cells from PBMCs. The sample's subset: CD45RA+ positively selected. Receptors were obtained from a man aged 18-30 years in good health. Some clones in this sample may be carry-over from other donors' samples.

This clone was seen more than once but under ten times. This specimen includes other DNA sequences encoding the same CDR3. The CDR3 region has the DNA TGTGCCAGCAGCTTGGAAAGGAACACTGAAGCTTTCTTT. This gives the protein CASSLERNTEAFF. The rearrangement joins TRBV5-4 to TRBJ1-1; D gene ambiguous. In germline, CDR1 is SGHNT, CDR2 YYREEE (reference sequence). V lost 0 bases and J 1 base, leaving 4 bases between the germline ends. The CDR3 is 13 residues long.

The chain links TRBV5-1 to TRBJ2-3; TRBD2 might be the D (5 bases). The CDR3 loop spans 15 amino acids. Germline V CDR1 and CDR2: SGHRS, YFSETQ. The ends were cut back, 5 bases at V and 6 bases at J, with 19 bases in the middle. CDR3 nucleotide sequence: TGCGCCAGCAGTCCTTGGCGGGCCCAGTTGGATACGCAGTATTTT. It specifies CASSPWRAQLDTQYF.

The chain couples TRBV4-1 to TRBJ2-7, with TRBD2 matching 10 bases. Germline V gene data show CDR1 as MGHRA and CDR2 as YSYEKL. The CDR3 contains 17 residues. V dropped 0 bases and J dropped 3; count of bases not matched to a gene: 8. CDR3 region: CASSQDPSGSTFYEQYF. Written as DNA, the CDR3 is TGCGCCAGCAGCCAAGATCCTAGCGGGAGCACCTTCTACGAGCAGTACTTC.

This chain uses TRBV23-1 with TRBJ2-3, with D possibly called TRBD1 or TRBD2 (5 bases each). TRBV23-1 is an ORF, and what it does is uncertain. V lost 1 base, J lost 2 bases, and 13 bases lay in between. The CDR3 runs to 16 residues. This chain's CDR3 is CASSQLRGGYTDTQYF. The CDR3 DNA sequence: TGCGCCAGCAGTCAATTGAGGGGTGGTTACACAGATACGCAGTATTTT.

This clone was observed a single time. J is TRBJ1-1 and V is TRBV11-2, with D unclear. Germline values: CDR1 SGHAT, CDR2 FQNNGV. The V gene lost 0 bases and the J gene lost 4 bases, with 9 bases spanning the gap. CDR3 length: 14 amino acids. CDR3 sequence: CASSLDAGSTEAFF. CDR3 in DNA: TGTGCCAGCAGCTTAGATGCGGGCAGCACTGAAGCTTTCTTT. Full variable domain (rest looked up from reference TRBV11-2 and TRBJ1-1): EAGVAQSPRYKIIEKRQSVAFWCNPISGHATLYWYQQILGQGPKLLIQFQNNGVVDDSQLPKDRFSAERLKGVDSTLKIQPAKLEDSAVYLCASSLDAGSTEAFFGQGTRLTVV.

The V call is TRBV5-1, the J call TRBJ2-1; TRBD2 matches at 12 bases. Per germline, CDR1 SGHRS and CDR2 YFSETQ. The CDR3 consists of 16 residues. Germline trimming cut 2 bases from V and 10 bases from J; bases unmatched to any gene: 10. The DNA for the CDR3 is TGCGCCAGCAGCTTCATGACTAGCGGGAGCTTGATGGAGCAGTTCTTC. It codes for CASSFMTSGSLMEQFF.

The rearrangement uses TRBV4-2 and TRBJ1-5; D gene ambiguous. This CDR3 has 15 amino acids. Between the trimmed V and J ends, which lost 0 bases and 9 bases, there was a span of 15 bases. Germline loops: CDR1 LGHNA, CDR2 YNFKEQ. CDR3 nucleotides: TGTGCCAGCAGCCAAGATCTTGCCAGGACGGGGCCCCAGCATTTT. Translation gives CASSQDLARTGPQHF.

The chain combines TRBV15 with TRBJ1-5; possibly TRBD1 for D (5 bases). Germline assignment: CDR1 LNHNV and CDR2 YYDKDF (reference sequence). The CDR3 extends over 14 amino acids. V lost 1 base and J lost 5, with 9 bases in between. The chain's CDR3 is CATSRGAGDQPQHF. The CDR3 DNA reads TGTGCCACCAGCAGAGGTGCGGGGGATCAGCCCCAGCATTTT.

As DNA, the CDR3 is TGTGCCAGCAGTTCCCGGACTAGCGGGAGTGGAGAGACCCAGTACTTC. It is translated as CASSSRTSGSGETQYF. The rearrangement uses TRBV28 and TRBJ2-5, with TRBD2 identical over 13 bases. V lost 4 bases and J lost 4; bases outside the gene matches: 6. The CDR3 runs 16 residues. Germline V gene data show CDR1 as MDHEN and CDR2 as SYDVKM.

The chain links TRBV29-1 to TRBJ2-7; 9 nucleotides agree with TRBD1. Per the germline V gene, CDR1 is SQVTM and CDR2 is ANQGSEA. The junction had 5 bases not matched to a gene; V was cut back by 5 bases and J by 3 bases. The CDR3 is 13 residues long. This CDR3 reads CSVTGGAVYEQYF. In DNA, the CDR3 is TGCAGCGTTACAGGGGGCGCAGTCTACGAGCAGTACTTC.

The chain uses TRBV14 and TRBJ2-7; the D call may be TRBD1 or TRBD2 (5 bases each). Between the trimmed V and J ends, which lost 3 bases and 2 bases, there was a span of 14 bases. Per germline, CDR1 SGHDN and CDR2 FVKESK. The CDR3 has 15 residues. The CDR3 bases are TGTGCCAGCAGCCATGCCGGGACGGAGACCTACGAGCAGTACTTC. Translating gives CASSHAGTETYEQYF.

The chain couples TRBV4-1 to TRBJ1-1; D is uncertain. The CDR3 sequence is 15 residues long. The V gene lost 1 base and the J gene lost 13 bases, with 22 bases spanning the gap. CDR1 and CDR2 (germline): MGHRA, YSYEKL. The CDR3 spells CASSQVSRERLGGFF. CDR3 in DNA: TGCGCCAGCAGCCAAGTCTCTCGCGAGAGACTGGGAGGTTTCTTT.

The chain recombines TRBV11-2 with TRBJ1-2; 9 positions agree with TRBD1. Looked up from germline, CDR1 is SGHAT and CDR2 is FQNNGV. This CDR3 has 17 amino acids. V lost 5 bases to trimming and J lost 7 bases; unmatched junction nucleotides: 17. This chain's CDR3 is CASSAIRDRVGLGGYTF. In nucleotides, the CDR3 is TGTGCCAGCAGCGCGATCCGGGACAGGGTAGGACTCGGTGGCTACACCTTC. The full variable domain, rest sourced from reference TRBV11-2 and TRBJ1-2, is EAGVAQSPRYKIIEKRQSVAFWCNPISGHATLYWYQQILGQGPKLLIQFQNNGVVDDSQLPKDRFSAERLKGVDSTLKIQPAKLEDSAVYLCASSAIRDRVGLGGYTFGSGTRLTVV.

The chain recombines TRBV9 with TRBJ2-7, with D maybe TRBD2 (6 bases). Looked up from germline, CDR1 is SGDLS and CDR2 is YYNGEE. The CDR3 has 15 residues. Trimming left V 4 bases short and J 0 bases short, with 14 bases between. The CDR3 sequence is CASSPAGTYSYEQYF. For the CDR3, the DNA is TGTGCCAGCAGCCCAGCCGGGACTTACTCCTACGAGCAGTACTTC.

The chain links TRBV4-1 to TRBJ1-2, with D unclear. CDR1 MGHRA and CDR2 YSYEKL come from the germline V gene. V was shortened by 1 base and J by 4 bases, with 22 bases between the two germline ends. This CDR3 is 18 amino acids long. CDR3 residues: CASSQVLTGRSLPYGYTF. CDR3 coding DNA: TGCGCCAGCAGCCAAGTTCTCACGGGCAGGAGTTTGCCCTATGGCTACACCTTC.

The chain employs TRBV7-8 and TRBJ2-7; D tentatively reads TRBD1 or TRBD2 (5 bases each). Germline lookup yields CDR1 SGHVS and CDR2 FQNEAQ. V lost 5 bases and J lost 3, with 17 bases in between. This CDR3 region has 15 residues. CDR3 DNA sequence: TGTGCCAGCAGCCCAACCGGGACGTTTGACTACGAGCAGTACTTC. Its protein is CASSPTGTFDYEQYF.

The chain is built from TRBV6-1 and TRBJ1-5, with D possibly being TRBD1 (5 bases). V shed 8 bases and J shed 3 bases, with 17 bases lying between them. The germline V gene has CDR1 MNHNS and CDR2 SASEGT. The CDR3 runs 15 residues. The CDR3 DNA reads TGTGCCAGCGGCGAGGGGATCGGGGTCAATCAGCCCCAGCATTTT. Translation gives CASGEGIGVNQPQHF.

This rearrangement joins TRBV7-9 to TRBJ2-5, with 7 bases matching TRBD2. Trimming took 1 base from V and 6 from J; bases not matched to a gene: 8. Germline CDR1 SEHNR, CDR2 FQNEAQ (reference sequence). The CDR3 runs 15 residues. CDR3 in amino acids: CASSLEGGPGQTQYF. The DNA for the CDR3 is TGTGCCAGCAGCTTAGAGGGAGGGCCGGGGCAGACCCAGTACTTC.

The chain links TRBV7-7 to TRBJ2-1; 10 bases fit TRBD2. V was clipped by 1 base and J by 10 bases; unmatched bases: 4. This CDR3 region has 14 residues. CDR1 and CDR2 from the germline V gene are SSHAT and FNYEAQ (reference sequence). The CDR3 nucleotides are TGTGCCAGCAGCTTAGAGCGGGAGGGCCGGGAGCAGTTCTTC. Protein: CASSLEREGREQFF.

The chain uses TRBV11-1 and TRBJ2-7; no reliable D call. The CDR3 sequence is 12 residues long. The ends were cut back, 6 bases at V and 2 bases at J, with 8 bases in the middle. CDR1 and CDR2 from the germline V gene are SGHAT and FQDESV (reference sequence). The CDR3 nucleotides are TGTGCCAGCAGTGGAAGTCCCTACGAGCAGTACTTC. As protein: CASSGSPYEQYF.

The genes are TRBV28 and TRBJ2-3; the match to TRBD2 covers 8 bases. CDR3 length equals 18 residues. Unmatched junction bases numbered 14, after V lost 4 bases and J lost 2 bases. Germline CDR1 is MDHEN and CDR2 is SYDVKM. CDR3 in amino acids: CASSSSRLAQSNTDTQYF. In DNA form, the CDR3 reads TGTGCCAGCAGTTCAAGTCGACTAGCGCAATCCAACACAGATACGCAGTATTTT.

The rearrangement links TRBV19 to TRBJ1-5; 10 nucleotides agree with TRBD1. CDR3 length: 18 residues. Germline V gene lookup returns CDR1 LNHDA and CDR2 SQIVND (reference sequence). V lost 0 bases to trimming and J lost 1 base; unmatched junction nucleotides: 6. CDR3 region: CASSIDRGTGASNQPQHF. DNA of the CDR3: TGTGCCAGTAGTATAGATCGTGGGACAGGGGCAAGCAATCAGCCCCAGCATTTT. Full variable domain (missing parts from reference TRBV19 and TRBJ1-5): DGGITQSPKYLFRKEGQNVTLSCEQNLNHDAMYWYRQDPGQGLRLIYYSQIVNDFQKGDIAEGYSVSREKKESFPLTVTSAQKNPTAFYLCASSIDRGTGASNQPQHFGDGTRLSIL.

V is TRBV10-3 and J is TRBJ2-5; D gene uncertain. This CDR3 is built from 11 residues. CDR1 is ENHRY and CDR2 is SYGVKD in the germline V gene. The V and J ends lost 6 bases and 1 base respectively, with 3 bases between them. CDR3: CAISSQETQYF. CDR3 nucleotide sequence: TGTGCCATCAGCAGCCAAGAGACCCAGTACTTC.

This chain links TRBV5-1 with TRBJ2-1; 14 bases agree with TRBD2. In germline, CDR1 is SGHRS, CDR2 YFSETQ. CDR3 length: 17 residues. The junction had 9 bases not matched to a gene; V was cut back by 4 bases and J by 6 bases. CDR3 region: CASSTQTGTSGGNEQFF. As DNA, the CDR3 is TGCGCCAGCAGCACTCAGACCGGGACTAGCGGGGGCAATGAGCAGTTCTTC.

With regard to this clone: Other DNA sequences in the sample encode the same CDR3. This rearrangement joins TRBV6-5 to TRBJ1-2; possible D gene TRBD1, 5 bases. The CDR3 covers 13 residues. Trimming removed 7 bases from V and 0 bases from J, with 9 bases in between. Germline V CDR1 and CDR2: MNHEY, SVGAGI. This chain's CDR3 is CASTSGANYGYTF. DNA of the CDR3: TGTGCCAGCACGTCGGGGGCTAACTATGGCTACACCTTC.

This clone was counted only a few times. The J gene is TRBJ1-1, the V gene TRBV7-2, with D hard to call. Germline loops: CDR1 SGHTA, CDR2 FQGNSA. V gave up 2 bases and J gave up 2 bases, with 9 bases separating them. The CDR3 runs 14 residues. The DNA for the CDR3 is TGTGCCAGCAGCTTACGGCCTACTAACACTGAAGCTTTCTTT. It translates to CASSLRPTNTEAFF.

The rearrangement uses TRBV6-5 and TRBJ2-7; TRBD2 matches 7 bases. The ends lost 8 bases at V and 3 bases at J; junction bases unmatched: 4. Germline V gene data show CDR1 as MNHEY and CDR2 as SVGAGI. The CDR3 covers 12 residues. The CDR3 DNA is TGTGCCAGCCAGGCGGGGGACTACGAGCAGTACTTC. Residues: CASQAGDYEQYF.

This clone was recorded only once. This chain joins TRBV6-1 and TRBJ1-2; possible D gene TRBD1, 6 bases. The CDR3 consists of 16 residues. Trimming took 4 bases from V and 1 from J, leaving 16 bases between them. Germline loops: CDR1 MNHNS, CDR2 SASEGT. CDR3 residues: CASSGRGQTLNYGYTF. Here the CDR3 DNA reads TGTGCCAGCAGTGGTCGAGGACAGACACTTAACTATGGCTACACCTTC.